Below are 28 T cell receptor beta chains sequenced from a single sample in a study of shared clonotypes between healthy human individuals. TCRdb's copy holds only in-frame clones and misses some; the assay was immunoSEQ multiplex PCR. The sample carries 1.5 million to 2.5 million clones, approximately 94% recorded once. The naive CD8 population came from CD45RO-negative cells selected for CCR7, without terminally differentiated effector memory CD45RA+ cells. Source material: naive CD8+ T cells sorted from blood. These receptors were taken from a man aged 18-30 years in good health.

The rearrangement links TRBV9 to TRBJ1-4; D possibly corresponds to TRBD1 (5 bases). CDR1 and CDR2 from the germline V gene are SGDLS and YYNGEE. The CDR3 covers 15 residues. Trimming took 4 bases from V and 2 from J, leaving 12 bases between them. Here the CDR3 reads CASSSPGGTNEKLFF. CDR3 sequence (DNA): TGTGCCAGCAGCTCCCCCGGGGGGACTAATGAAAAACTGTTTTTT.

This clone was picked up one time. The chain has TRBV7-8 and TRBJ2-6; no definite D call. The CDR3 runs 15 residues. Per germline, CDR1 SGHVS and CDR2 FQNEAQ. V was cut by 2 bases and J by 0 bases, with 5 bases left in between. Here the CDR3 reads CASSLYYSGANVLTF. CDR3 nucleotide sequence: TGTGCCAGCAGCTTATACTACTCTGGGGCCAACGTCCTGACTTTC.

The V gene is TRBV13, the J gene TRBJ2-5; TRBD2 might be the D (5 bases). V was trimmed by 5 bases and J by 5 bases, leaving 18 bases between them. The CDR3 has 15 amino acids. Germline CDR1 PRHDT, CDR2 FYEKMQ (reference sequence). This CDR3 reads CASSQVLGSRETQYF. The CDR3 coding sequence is TGTGCCAGCAGCCAGGTCCTGGGGAGTCGGGAGACCCAGTACTTC.

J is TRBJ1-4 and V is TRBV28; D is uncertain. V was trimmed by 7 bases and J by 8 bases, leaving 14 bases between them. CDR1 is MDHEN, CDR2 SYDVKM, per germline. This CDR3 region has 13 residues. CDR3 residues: CASNLGQDEKLFF. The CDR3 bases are TGTGCCAGCAATCTAGGCCAGGACGAAAAACTGTTTTTT.

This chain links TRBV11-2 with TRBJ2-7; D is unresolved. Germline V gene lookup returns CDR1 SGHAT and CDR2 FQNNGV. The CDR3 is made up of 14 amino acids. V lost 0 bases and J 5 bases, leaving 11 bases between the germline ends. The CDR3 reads CASSLDGTAHEQYF. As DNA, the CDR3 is TGTGCCAGCAGCTTAGATGGCACTGCGCACGAGCAGTACTTC.

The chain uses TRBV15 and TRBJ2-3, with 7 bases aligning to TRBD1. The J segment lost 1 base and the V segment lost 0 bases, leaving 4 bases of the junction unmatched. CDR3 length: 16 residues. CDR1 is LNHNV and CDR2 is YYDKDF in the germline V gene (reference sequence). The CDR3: CATSRERGQRTDTQYF. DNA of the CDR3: TGTGCCACCAGCAGAGAAAGGGGGCAGCGCACAGATACGCAGTATTTT. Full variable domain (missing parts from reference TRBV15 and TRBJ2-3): DAMVIQNPRYQVTQFGKPVTLSCSQTLNHNVMYWYQQKSSQAPKLLFHYYDKDFNNEADTPDNFQSRRPNTSFCFLDIRSPGLGDTAMYLCATSRERGQRTDTQYFGPGTRLTVL.

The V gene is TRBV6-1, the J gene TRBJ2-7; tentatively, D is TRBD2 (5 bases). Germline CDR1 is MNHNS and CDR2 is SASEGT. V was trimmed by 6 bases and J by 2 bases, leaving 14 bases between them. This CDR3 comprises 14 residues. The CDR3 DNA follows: TGTGCCAGCAGGGCCAGCGGCGAAACCTACGAGCAGTACTTC. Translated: CASRASGETYEQYF.

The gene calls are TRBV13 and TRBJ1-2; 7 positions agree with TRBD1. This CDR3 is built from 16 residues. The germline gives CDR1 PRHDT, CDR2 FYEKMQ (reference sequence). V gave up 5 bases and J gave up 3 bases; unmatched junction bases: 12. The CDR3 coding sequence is TGTGCCAGCAGCCAACCCTACAGGGGTGAAGACTATGGCTACACCTTC. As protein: CASSQPYRGEDYGYTF. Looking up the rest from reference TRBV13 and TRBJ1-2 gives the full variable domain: AAGVIQSPRHLIKEKRETATLKCYPIPRHDTVYWYQQGPGQDPQFLISFYEKMQSDKGSIPDRFSAQQFSDYHSELNMSSLELGDSALYFCASSQPYRGEDYGYTFGSGTRLTVV.

DNA for the CDR3: TGCGCCAGCAGCTTGGCCTCAGGGGGAACCGGGGAGCTGTTTTTT. Protein sequence: CASSLASGGTGELFF. V gene TRBV5-1 combines with J gene TRBJ2-2; 7 positions agree with TRBD1. This CDR3 contains 15 residues. Germline values: CDR1 SGHRS, CDR2 YFSETQ. J lost 5 bases, V lost 0 bases, and 4 bases had no gene match. Drawing the rest from reference TRBV5-1 and TRBJ2-2, the complete variable domain is KAGVTQTPRYLIKTRGQQVTLSCSPISGHRSVSWYQQTPGQGLQFLFEYFSETQRNKGNFPGRFSGRQFSNSRSEMNVSTLELGDSALYLCASSLASGGTGELFFGEGSRLTVL.

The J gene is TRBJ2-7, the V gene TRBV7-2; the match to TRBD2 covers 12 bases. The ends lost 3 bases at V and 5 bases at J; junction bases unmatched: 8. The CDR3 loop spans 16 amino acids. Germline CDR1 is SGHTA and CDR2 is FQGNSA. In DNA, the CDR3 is TGTGCCAGCAGCTTGCTAGCGGGAGGGAGTCGGCACGAGCAGTACTTC. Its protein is CASSLLAGGSRHEQYF. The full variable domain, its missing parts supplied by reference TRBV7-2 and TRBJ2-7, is GAGVSQSPSNKVTEKGKDVELRCDPISGHTALYWYRQSLGQGLEFLIYFQGNSAPDKSGLPSDRFSAERTGGSVSTLTIQRTQQEDSAVYLCASSLLAGGSRHEQYFGPGTRLTVT.

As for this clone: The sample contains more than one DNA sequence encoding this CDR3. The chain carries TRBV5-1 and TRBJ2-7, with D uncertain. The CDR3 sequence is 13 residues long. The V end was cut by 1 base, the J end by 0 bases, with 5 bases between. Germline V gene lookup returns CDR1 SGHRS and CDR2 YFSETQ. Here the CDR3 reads CASSLISSYEQYF. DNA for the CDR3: TGCGCCAGCAGCTTGATCAGCTCCTACGAGCAGTACTTC.

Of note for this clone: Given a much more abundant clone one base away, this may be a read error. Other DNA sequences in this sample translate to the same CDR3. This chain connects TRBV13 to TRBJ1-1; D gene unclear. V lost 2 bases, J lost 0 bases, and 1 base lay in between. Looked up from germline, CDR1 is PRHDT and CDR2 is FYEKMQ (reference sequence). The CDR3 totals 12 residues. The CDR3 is CASSLLNTEAFF. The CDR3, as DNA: TGTGCCAGCAGCTTACTGAACACTGAAGCTTTCTTT. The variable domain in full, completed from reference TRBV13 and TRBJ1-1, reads AAGVIQSPRHLIKEKRETATLKCYPIPRHDTVYWYQQGPGQDPQFLISFYEKMQSDKGSIPDRFSAQQFSDYHSELNMSSLELGDSALYFCASSLLNTEAFFGQGTRLTVV.

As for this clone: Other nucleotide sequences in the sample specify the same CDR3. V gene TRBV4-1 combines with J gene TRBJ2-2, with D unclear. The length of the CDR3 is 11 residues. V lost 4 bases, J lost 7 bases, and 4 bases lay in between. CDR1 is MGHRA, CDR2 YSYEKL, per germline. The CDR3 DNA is TGCGCCAGCAGCCGGGGCGGGGAGCTGTTTTTT. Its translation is CASSRGGELFF.

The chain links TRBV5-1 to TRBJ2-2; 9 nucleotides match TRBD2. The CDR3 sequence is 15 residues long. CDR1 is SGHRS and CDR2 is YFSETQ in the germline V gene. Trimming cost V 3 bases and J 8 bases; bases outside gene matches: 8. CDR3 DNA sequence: TGCGCCAGCAGCTCCGGGACTAGCAATTTAGGGGAGCTGTTTTTT. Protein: CASSSGTSNLGELFF.

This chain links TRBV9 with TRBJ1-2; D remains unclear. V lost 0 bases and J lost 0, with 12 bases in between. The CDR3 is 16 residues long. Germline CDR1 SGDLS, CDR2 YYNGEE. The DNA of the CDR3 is TGTGCCAGCAGCGTAGACCGGACCGGAGCTAACTATGGCTACACCTTC. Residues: CASSVDRTGANYGYTF.

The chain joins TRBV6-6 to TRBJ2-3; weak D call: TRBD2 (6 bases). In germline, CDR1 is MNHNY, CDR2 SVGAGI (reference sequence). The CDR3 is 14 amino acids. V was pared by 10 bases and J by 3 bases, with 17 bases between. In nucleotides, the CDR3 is TGTGCCACCGGGACTTACCGAAATACAGATACGCAGTATTTT. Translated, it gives CATGTYRNTDTQYF.

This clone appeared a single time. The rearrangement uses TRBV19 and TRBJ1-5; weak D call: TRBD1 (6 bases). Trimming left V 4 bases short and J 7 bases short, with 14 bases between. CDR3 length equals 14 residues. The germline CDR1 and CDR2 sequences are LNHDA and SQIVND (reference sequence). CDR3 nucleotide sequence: TGTGCCAGTAGTAACCGACAGGTAGAACAGCCCCAGCATTTT. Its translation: CASSNRQVEQPQHF.

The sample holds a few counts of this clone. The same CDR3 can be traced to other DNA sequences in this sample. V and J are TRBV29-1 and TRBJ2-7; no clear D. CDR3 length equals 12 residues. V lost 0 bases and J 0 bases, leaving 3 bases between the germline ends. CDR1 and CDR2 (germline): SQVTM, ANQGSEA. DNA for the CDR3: TGCAGCGTTGAAGAGGGCTCCTACGAGCAGTACTTC. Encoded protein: CSVEEGSYEQYF.

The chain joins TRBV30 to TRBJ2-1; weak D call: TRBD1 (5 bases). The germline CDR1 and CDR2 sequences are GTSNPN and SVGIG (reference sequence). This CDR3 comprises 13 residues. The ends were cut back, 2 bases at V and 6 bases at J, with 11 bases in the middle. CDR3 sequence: CAWSFGAANEQFF. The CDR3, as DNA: TGTGCCTGGAGTTTTGGGGCGGCCAATGAGCAGTTCTTC.

CDR3 sequence (DNA): TGTGCCAGCAGCGACATAGACCAAGAGACCCAGTACTTC. As protein: CASSDIDQETQYF. V gene TRBV7-3 combines with J gene TRBJ2-5; D is unresolved. This CDR3 is built from 13 residues. The V and J ends lost 5 bases and 0 bases respectively, with 7 bases between them. CDR1 SGHTA and CDR2 FQGTGA come from the germline V gene.

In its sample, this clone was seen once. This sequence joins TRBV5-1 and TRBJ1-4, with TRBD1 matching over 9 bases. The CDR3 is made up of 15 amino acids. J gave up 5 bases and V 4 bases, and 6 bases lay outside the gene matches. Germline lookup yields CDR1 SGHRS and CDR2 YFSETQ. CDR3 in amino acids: CASSPTGGENEKLFF. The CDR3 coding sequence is TGCGCCAGCAGCCCAACAGGGGGCGAAAATGAAAAACTGTTTTTT.

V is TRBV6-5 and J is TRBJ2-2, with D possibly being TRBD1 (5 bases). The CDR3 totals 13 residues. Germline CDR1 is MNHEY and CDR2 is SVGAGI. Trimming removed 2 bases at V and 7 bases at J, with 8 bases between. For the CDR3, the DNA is TGTGCCAGCAGTTACGGGGCTAGCGGGGAGCTGTTTTTT. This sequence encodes CASSYGASGELFF.

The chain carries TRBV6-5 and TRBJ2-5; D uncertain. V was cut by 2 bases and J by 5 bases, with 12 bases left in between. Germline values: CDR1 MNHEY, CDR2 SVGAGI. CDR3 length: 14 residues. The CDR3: CASSYGEGMETQYF. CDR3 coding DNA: TGTGCCAGCAGTTACGGTGAAGGGATGGAGACCCAGTACTTC.

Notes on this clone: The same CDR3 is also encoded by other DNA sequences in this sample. CDR3 sequence reads: CASSLTSVYEQYF. In DNA form, the CDR3 reads TGTGCCAGCAGTTTAACTAGCGTCTACGAGCAGTACTTC. V is TRBV27 and J is TRBJ2-7; 7 bases agree with TRBD2. CDR1 MNHEY and CDR2 SMNVEV come from the germline V gene (reference sequence). This CDR3 has 13 residues. J gave up 3 bases and V 2 bases, and 1 base lay outside the gene matches.

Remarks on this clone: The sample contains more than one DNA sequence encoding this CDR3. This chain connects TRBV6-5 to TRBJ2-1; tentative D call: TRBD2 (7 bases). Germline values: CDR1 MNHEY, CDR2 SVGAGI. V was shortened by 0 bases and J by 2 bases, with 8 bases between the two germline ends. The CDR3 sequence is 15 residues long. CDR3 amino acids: CASSYSGGPYNEQFF. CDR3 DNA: TGTGCCAGCAGTTACTCGGGGGGGCCCTACAATGAGCAGTTCTTC.

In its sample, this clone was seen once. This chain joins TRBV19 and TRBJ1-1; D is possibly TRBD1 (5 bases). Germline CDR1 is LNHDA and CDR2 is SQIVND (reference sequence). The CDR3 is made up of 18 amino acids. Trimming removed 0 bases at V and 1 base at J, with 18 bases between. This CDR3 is CASSIDRDSGHPNTEAFF. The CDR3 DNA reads TGTGCCAGTAGTATAGATCGGGATAGTGGACACCCGAACACTGAAGCTTTCTTT.

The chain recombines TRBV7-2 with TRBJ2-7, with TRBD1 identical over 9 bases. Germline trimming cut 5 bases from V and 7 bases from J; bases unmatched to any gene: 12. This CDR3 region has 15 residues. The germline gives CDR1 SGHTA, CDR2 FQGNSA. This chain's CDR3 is CASSPEQGAMREQYF. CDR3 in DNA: TGTGCCAGCAGCCCAGAACAGGGGGCGATGAGGGAGCAGTACTTC.

The CDR3 loop is CASSQKVPIAGGTDTQYF. CDR3 nucleotides: TGCGCCAGCAGCCAAAAAGTTCCTATAGCGGGAGGGACAGATACGCAGTATTTT. The rearrangement links TRBV4-3 to TRBJ2-3; 11 nucleotides align to TRBD2. The CDR3 has 18 amino acids. Losses at the gene ends were 2 bases for V and 3 bases for J; bases not matched to a gene: 10. Germline lookup yields CDR1 LGHNA and CDR2 YSLEER.